This T cell receptor beta chain appears in the sequencing data of a study of T-cell memory formation after mild COVID-19. TCRdb recomputed calls from the 5' RACE reads with MiXCR, one row per CDR3 protein. The table includes fewer than 550,000 distinct CDR3 sequences, 20% detected once. Trimming left V 3 bases short and J 9 bases short, with 15 bases between. The CDR3 has 15 amino acids. From germline, CDR1 is LNHNV and CDR2 YYDKDF (reference sequence). The rearrangement links TRBV15 to TRBJ1-6; D perhaps matches TRBD1 (5 bases). Sequenced input: PBMCs or a T cell subset sorted from them (not recorded which). The clonotype originates from an adult woman who had mild COVID-19 (a few samples of this study predate the infection). Cell type and time point are not known. The CDR3 loop is CATSSDNRRSSPLHF. The CDR3 DNA sequence: TGTGCCACCAGCAGTGATAACAGGAGGAGTTCACCCCTCCACTTT.